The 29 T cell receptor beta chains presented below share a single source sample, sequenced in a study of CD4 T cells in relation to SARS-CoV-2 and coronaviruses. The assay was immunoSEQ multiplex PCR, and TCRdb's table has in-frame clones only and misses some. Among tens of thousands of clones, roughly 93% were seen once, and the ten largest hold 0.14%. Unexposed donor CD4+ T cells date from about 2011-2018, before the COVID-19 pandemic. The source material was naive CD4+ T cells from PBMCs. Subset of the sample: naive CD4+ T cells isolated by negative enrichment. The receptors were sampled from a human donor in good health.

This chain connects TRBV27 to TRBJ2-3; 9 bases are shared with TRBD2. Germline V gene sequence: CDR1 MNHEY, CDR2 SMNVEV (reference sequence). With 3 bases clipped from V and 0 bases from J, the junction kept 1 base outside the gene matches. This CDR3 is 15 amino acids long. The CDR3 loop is CASSFTSGSTDTQYF. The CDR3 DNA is TGTGCCAGCAGTTTTACTAGCGGGAGCACAGATACGCAGTATTTT.

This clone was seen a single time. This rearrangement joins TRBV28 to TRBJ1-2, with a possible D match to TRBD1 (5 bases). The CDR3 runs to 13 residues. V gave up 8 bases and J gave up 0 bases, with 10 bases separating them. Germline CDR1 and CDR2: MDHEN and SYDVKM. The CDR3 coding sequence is TGTGCCAGCGGGGGTAACCCTAACTATGGCTACACCTTC. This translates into CASGGNPNYGYTF.

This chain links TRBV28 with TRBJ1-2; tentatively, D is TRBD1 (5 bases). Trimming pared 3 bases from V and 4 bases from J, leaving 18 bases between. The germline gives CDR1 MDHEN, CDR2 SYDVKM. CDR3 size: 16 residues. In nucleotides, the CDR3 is TGTGCCAGCAGTTTTCTCCAGGGAAGAAAGGGCTATGGCTACACCTTC. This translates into CASSFLQGRKGYGYTF.

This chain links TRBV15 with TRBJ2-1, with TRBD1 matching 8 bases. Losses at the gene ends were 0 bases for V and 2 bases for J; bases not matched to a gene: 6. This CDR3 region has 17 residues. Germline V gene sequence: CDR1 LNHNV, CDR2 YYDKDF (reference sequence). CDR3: CATSRESGQGPYNEQFF. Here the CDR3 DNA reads TGTGCCACCAGCAGAGAATCTGGACAGGGCCCCTACAATGAGCAGTTCTTC.

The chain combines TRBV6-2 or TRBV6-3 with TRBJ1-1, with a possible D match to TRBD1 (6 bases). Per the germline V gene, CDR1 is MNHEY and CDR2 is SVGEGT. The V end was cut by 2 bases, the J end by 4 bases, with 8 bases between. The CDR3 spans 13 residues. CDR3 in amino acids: CASSYQGTTEAFF. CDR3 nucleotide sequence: TGTGCCAGCAGTTACCAGGGGACCACTGAAGCTTTCTTT.

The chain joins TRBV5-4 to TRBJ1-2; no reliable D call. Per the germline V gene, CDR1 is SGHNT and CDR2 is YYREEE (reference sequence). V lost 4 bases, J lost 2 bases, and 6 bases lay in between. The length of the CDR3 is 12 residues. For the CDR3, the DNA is TGTGCCAGCAGCCTGGCAAACTATGGCTACACCTTC. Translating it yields CASSLANYGYTF.

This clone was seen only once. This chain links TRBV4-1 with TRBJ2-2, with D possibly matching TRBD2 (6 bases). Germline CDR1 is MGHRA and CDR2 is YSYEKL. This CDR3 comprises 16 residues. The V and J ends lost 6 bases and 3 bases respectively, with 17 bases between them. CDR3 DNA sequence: TGCGCCAGCAGACGAGAAGTGGGAGGCGACACCGGGGAGCTGTTTTTT. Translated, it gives CASRREVGGDTGELFF.

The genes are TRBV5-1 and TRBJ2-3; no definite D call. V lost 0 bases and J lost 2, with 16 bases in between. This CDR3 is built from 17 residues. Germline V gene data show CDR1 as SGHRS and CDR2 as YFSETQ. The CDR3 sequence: CASSLASRGGYTDTQYF. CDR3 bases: TGCGCCAGCAGCTTGGCCAGTCGTGGCGGATACACAGATACGCAGTATTTT.

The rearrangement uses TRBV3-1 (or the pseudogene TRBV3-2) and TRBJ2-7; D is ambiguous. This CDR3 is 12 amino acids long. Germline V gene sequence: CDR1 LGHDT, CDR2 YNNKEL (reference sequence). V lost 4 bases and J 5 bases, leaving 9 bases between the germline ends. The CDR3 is CASSPRANEQYF. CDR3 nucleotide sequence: TGTGCCAGCAGCCCCCGGGCCAACGAGCAGTACTTC.

CDR3 sequence: CASSSTGTGNYGYTF. DNA for the CDR3: TGTGCCAGCAGTTCCACCGGGACAGGGAACTATGGCTACACCTTC. The chain has TRBV27 and TRBJ1-2, with TRBD1 matching 9 bases. Per the germline V gene, CDR1 is MNHEY and CDR2 is SMNVEV (reference sequence). The V segment lost 4 bases and the J segment 2 bases; nucleotides outside the gene matches: 5. The CDR3 is made up of 15 amino acids.

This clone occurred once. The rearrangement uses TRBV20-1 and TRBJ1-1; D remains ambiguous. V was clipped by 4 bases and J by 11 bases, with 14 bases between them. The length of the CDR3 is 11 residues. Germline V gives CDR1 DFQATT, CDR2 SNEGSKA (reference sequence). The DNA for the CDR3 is TGCAGTGCTATTATGGGGTTCACGGCTTTCTTT. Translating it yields CSAIMGFTAFF.

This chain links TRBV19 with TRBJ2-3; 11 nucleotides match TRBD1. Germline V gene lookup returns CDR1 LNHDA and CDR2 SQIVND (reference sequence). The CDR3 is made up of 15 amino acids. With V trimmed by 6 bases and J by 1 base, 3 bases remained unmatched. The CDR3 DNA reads TGTGCCAGTAGCAAGGGACAGGGGGGCACAGATACGCAGTATTTT. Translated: CASSKGQGGTDTQYF.

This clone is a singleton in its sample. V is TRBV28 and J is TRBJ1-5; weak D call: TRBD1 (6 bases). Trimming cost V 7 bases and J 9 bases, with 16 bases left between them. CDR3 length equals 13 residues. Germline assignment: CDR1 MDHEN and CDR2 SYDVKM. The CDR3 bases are TGTGCCAGCACCCTAGGGGGTCTGCGGCCCCAGCATTTT. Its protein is CASTLGGLRPQHF.

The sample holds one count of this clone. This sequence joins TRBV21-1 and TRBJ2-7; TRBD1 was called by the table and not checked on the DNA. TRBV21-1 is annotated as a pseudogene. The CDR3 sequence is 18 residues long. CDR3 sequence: CASRGSNSETYSVYEQYF. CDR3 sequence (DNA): TGTGCCAGCAGGGGCTCGAACTCTGAAACATATTCTGTCTACGAGCAGTACTTC.

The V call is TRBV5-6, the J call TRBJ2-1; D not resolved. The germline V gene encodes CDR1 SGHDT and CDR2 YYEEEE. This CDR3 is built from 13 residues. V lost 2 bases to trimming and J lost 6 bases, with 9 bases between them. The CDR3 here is CASSFRSPNEQFF. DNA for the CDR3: TGTGCCAGCAGCTTCCGATCCCCCAATGAGCAGTTCTTC.

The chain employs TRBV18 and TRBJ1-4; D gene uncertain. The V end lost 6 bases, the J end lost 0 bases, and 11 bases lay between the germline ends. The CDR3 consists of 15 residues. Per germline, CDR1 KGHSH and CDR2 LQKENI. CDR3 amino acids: CASSSDRTTNEKLFF. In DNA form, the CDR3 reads TGTGCCAGCTCGTCGGACCGCACAACTAATGAAAAACTGTTTTTT.

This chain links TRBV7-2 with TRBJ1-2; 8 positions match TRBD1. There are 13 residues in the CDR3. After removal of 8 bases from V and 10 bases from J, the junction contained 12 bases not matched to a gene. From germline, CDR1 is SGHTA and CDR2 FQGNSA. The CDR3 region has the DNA TGTGCCAGCCACGAGACCCAGGGGGCGTACTACACCTTC. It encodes CASHETQGAYYTF.

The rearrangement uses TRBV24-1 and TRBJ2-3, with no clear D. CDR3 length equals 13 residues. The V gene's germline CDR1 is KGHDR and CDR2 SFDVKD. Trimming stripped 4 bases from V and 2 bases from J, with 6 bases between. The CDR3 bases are TGTGCCACCAGTGACCGAAACACAGATACGCAGTATTTT. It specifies CATSDRNTDTQYF.

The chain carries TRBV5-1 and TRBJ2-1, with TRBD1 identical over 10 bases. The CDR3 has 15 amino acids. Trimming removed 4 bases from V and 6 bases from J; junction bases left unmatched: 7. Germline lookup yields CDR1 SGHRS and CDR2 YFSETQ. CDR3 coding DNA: TGCGCCAGCAGCCGGGACAGGGGACGGGGCAATGAGCAGTTCTTC. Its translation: CASSRDRGRGNEQFF.

Here the CDR3 DNA reads TGTGCCAGCAGTTTGACAGGGGCTTATAATTCACCCCTCCACTTT. Translated, it gives CASSLTGAYNSPLHF. This chain uses TRBV27 with TRBJ1-6; 8 positions match TRBD1. Germline assignment: CDR1 MNHEY and CDR2 SMNVEV (reference sequence). With 3 bases clipped from V and 4 bases from J, the junction kept 2 bases outside the gene matches. This CDR3 contains 15 residues.

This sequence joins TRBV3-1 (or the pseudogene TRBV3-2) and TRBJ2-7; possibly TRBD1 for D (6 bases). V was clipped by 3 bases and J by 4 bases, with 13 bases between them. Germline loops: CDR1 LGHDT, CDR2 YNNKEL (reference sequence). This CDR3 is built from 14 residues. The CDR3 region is CASSHFRGGYEQYF. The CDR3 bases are TGTGCCAGCAGCCATTTCAGGGGCGGATACGAGCAGTACTTC.

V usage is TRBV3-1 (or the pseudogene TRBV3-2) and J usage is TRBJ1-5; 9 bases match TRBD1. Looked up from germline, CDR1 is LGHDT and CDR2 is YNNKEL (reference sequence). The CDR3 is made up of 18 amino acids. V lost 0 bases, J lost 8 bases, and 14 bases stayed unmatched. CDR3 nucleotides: TGTGCCAGCAGCCAAGAGGGGACAGGGTCCCGGGGAAGGGAGCCCCAGCATTTT. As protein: CASSQEGTGSRGREPQHF.

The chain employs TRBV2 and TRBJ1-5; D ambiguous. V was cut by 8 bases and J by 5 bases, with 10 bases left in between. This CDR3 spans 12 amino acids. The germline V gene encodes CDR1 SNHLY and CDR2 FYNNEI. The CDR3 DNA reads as TGTGCCAGCGCAGGTTTAGATCAGCCCCAGCATTTT. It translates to CASAGLDQPQHF.

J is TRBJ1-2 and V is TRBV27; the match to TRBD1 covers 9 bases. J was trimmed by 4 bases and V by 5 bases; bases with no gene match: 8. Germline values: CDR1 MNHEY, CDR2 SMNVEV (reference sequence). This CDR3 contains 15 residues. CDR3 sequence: CASSRGTGLSYGYTF. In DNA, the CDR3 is TGTGCCAGCAGTCGCGGGACAGGGTTATCCTATGGCTACACCTTC.

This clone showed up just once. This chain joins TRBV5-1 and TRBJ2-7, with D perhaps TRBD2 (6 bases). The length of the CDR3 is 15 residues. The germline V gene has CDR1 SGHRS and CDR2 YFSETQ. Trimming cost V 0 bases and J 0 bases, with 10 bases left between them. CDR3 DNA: TGCGCCAGCAGCTTGGAAAGCGGGTGCTCCTACGAGCAGTACTTC. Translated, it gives CASSLESGCSYEQYF.

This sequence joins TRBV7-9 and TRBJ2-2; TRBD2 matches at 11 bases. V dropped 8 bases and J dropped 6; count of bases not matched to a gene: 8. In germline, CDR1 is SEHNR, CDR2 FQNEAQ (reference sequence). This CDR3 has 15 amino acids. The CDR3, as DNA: TGTGCCAGCGAAACTAGCGGGAGCCCCTCCGGGGAGCTGTTTTTT. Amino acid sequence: CASETSGSPSGELFF.

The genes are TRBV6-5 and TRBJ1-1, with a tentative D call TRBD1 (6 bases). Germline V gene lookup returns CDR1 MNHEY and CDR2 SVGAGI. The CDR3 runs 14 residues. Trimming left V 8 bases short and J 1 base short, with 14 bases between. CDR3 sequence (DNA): TGTGCCAGCGGAAAGGGGGACAAGAACACTGAAGCTTTCTTT. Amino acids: CASGKGDKNTEAFF.

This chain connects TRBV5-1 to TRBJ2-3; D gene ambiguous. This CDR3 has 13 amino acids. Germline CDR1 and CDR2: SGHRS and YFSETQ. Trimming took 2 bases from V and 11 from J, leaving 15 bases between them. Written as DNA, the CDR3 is TGCGCCAGCAGCTTAGAAACAGAACCGCTGCAGTATTTT. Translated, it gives CASSLETEPLQYF. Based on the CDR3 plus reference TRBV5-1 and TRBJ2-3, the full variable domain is KAGVTQTPRYLIKTRGQQVTLSCSPISGHRSVSWYQQTPGQGLQFLFEYFSETQRNKGNFPGRFSGRQFSNSRSEMNVSTLELGDSALYLCASSLETEPLQYFGPGTRLTVL.

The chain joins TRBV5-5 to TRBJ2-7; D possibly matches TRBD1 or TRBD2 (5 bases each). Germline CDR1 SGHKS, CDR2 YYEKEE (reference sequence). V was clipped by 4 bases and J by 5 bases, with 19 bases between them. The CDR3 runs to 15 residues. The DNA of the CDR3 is TGTGCCAGCAGCCTGGCGGGTGGCAGGGTAAACGAGCAGTACTTC. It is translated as CASSLAGGRVNEQYF.